These 9 T cell receptor beta chains originate from one sample sequenced in a study of cytomegalovirus exposure and HLA in healthy donors (TCRdb year 2017). Library preparation was by the immunoSEQ multiplex PCR assay. Entries here come from immuneACCESS through TCRdb and include only in-frame sequences with V and J called. Some clones fail to appear in such tables; in the studies checked, an unresolved V gene covers under half of the shortfall, and the cause of the remainder is unknown. The sample table lists 90,000 to 150,000 clones, approximately 88% of them with a count of one. About 1.8% of the sample is in the top ten clones. The sequencing sample was made of PBMCs. All receptors derive from a man younger than 35 in good health and CMV-seronegative.

The chain uses TRBV27 and TRBJ1-2; D not certain. Germline CDR1 and CDR2: MNHEY and SMNVEV (reference sequence). The CDR3 totals 14 residues. The V end was cut by 6 bases, the J end by 3 bases, with 14 bases between. The CDR3 loop reads CASSVPEVDYGYTF. CDR3 coding DNA: TGTGCCAGCAGCGTCCCAGAAGTTGACTATGGCTACACCTTC.

This chain joins TRBV11-2 and TRBJ2-7; D is unclear. CDR1 is SGHAT, CDR2 FQNNGV, per germline. This CDR3 spans 15 amino acids. Trimming shortened V by 0 bases and J by 1 base, and 10 bases separated the two germline ends. The CDR3 loop is CASSLDLGTSYEQYF. CDR3 sequence (DNA): TGTGCCAGCAGCTTAGATCTAGGAACATCCTACGAGCAGTACTTC.

Note on this clone: This sample also contains other DNA sequences that code for the same CDR3. The V gene is TRBV2, the J gene TRBJ2-2, with D perhaps matching TRBD2 (6 bases). The V end was cut by 4 bases, the J end by 7 bases, with 19 bases between. CDR3 size: 16 residues. Per the germline V gene, CDR1 is SNHLY and CDR2 is FYNNEI. The CDR3 sequence is CASSVVLASEGGELFF. The DNA of the CDR3 is TGTGCCAGCAGTGTTGTCTTGGCTAGCGAAGGCGGGGAGCTGTTTTTT. Looking up the rest from reference TRBV2 and TRBJ2-2 gives the full variable domain: EPEVTQTPSHQVTQMGQEVILRCVPISNHLYFYWYRQILGQKVEFLVSFYNNEISEKSEIFDDQFSVERPDGSNFTLKIRSTKLEDSAMYFCASSVVLASEGGELFFGEGSRLTVL.

This clone was picked up one time. J is TRBJ1-1 and V is TRBV27; maybe TRBD1 (5 bases). The V and J ends lost 3 bases and 1 base respectively, with 9 bases between them. Germline CDR1 reads MNHEY; CDR2 reads SMNVEV (reference sequence). This CDR3 spans 14 amino acids. The CDR3 DNA is TGTGCCAGCAGTTTTGGGAGGGGGAACACTGAAGCTTTCTTT. Encoded protein: CASSFGRGNTEAFF.

V and J are TRBV7-6 and TRBJ1-4; TRBD1 aligns across 7 bases. The germline gives CDR1 SGHVS, CDR2 FNYEAQ. With 1 base clipped from V and 4 bases from J, the junction kept 0 bases outside the gene matches. CDR3 size: 14 residues. In DNA form, the CDR3 reads TGTGCCAGCAGCTTAGGACAGGGTAATGAAAAACTGTTTTTT. Translation: CASSLGQGNEKLFF. Supplemented by reference TRBV7-6 and TRBJ1-4, the full variable domain reads GAGVSQSPRYKVTKRGQDVALRCDPISGHVSLYWYRQALGQGPEFLTYFNYEAQQDKSGLPNDRFSAERPEGSISTLTIQRTEQRDSAMYRCASSLGQGNEKLFFGSGTQLSVL.

The gene calls are TRBV6-1 and TRBJ1-2; TRBD1 matches 8 bases. CDR1 and CDR2 from the germline V gene are MNHNS and SASEGT. The CDR3 length is 13 residues. V dropped 6 bases and J dropped 7; count of bases not matched to a gene: 7. The CDR3: CASRLNRGGGYTF. CDR3 nucleotides: TGTGCCAGCAGATTAAACAGGGGGGGTGGCTACACCTTC.

The chain links TRBV7-9 to TRBJ2-1; 9 bases match TRBD2. The germline CDR1 and CDR2 sequences are SEHNR and FQNEAQ (reference sequence). The length of the CDR3 is 19 residues. Trimming at V came to 3 bases and at J to 4 bases, leaving 16 bases not matched to a gene. CDR3 sequence (DNA): TGTGCCAGCAGCTTCTCTCTGGGGGGTAGCGGGAGTCGGTACAATGAGCAGTTCTTC. Its protein is CASSFSLGGSGSRYNEQFF.

This clone was observed once. The chain links TRBV19 to TRBJ1-3; a possible D gene is TRBD1 (6 bases). CDR1 and CDR2 (germline): LNHDA, SQIVND (reference sequence). V lost 6 bases, J lost 0 bases, and 15 bases lay in between. This CDR3 spans 16 amino acids. The CDR3: CASSALRGGSGNTIYF. CDR3 in DNA: TGTGCCAGTAGCGCCCTGAGAGGGGGCTCTGGAAACACCATATATTTT.

The chain has TRBV19 and TRBJ1-1; D gene ambiguous. V lost 6 bases, J lost 1 base, and 6 bases lay in between. The CDR3 loop spans 12 amino acids. Germline V CDR1 and CDR2: LNHDA, SQIVND (reference sequence). CDR3 region: CASSFSNTEAFF. Here the CDR3 DNA reads TGTGCCAGTAGCTTTTCGAACACTGAAGCTTTCTTT.